This TCR beta chain emerged from a study of cytomegalovirus exposure and HLA in healthy donors (dated by TCRdb to the late 2010s). Broadly, across the study: An earlier analysis of roughly 630 of the donors reported 276 Gb of sequence data and 117 million unique TCR beta sequences from roughly 200 million T cells. An early release covering 550 to 700 HLA-typed donors comprised roughly 300 gigabases of sequencing data and 85 million to 100 million unique TCR sequences. Among the roughly 390 genotyped donors, around 81% belonged to the genetic ancestry cluster associated with self-reported Caucasian donors. The study aimed to test whether signatures of past pathogen exposure could be identified by cataloging public T cell receptors. The study profiled the T cell repertoires of hundreds of subjects by immunosequencing and related them to cytomegalovirus serostatus. Along with the approximately 700-subject first cohort, a separate validation cohort of about 110 different subjects was used. High-throughput TCR immunosequencing, statistical association of individual TCRs with disease status, and machine learning were combined to predict cytomegalovirus infection status. In a later analysis, previously published TCR beta repertoires from 666 donors were re-analyzed and high-resolution HLA genotyping was added so that TCR occurrence patterns could be studied. The later analysis used no new phenotypic data to find candidate immune exposures, relying instead on TCR beta sequences and their occurrence across donors. An earlier analysis of 587 of the donors used high-throughput TCR beta sequencing to judge whether each TCR beta V gene segment behaved as functional or pseudogenic. Donor age, sex, ethnicity and CMV serostatus were compiled alongside the repertoire data. A later genetic analysis used genome-wide SNP genotypes for about 55% of the 666 donors, treating that subset as a discovery cohort. Every repertoire in the discovery cohort had been generated on one and the same sequencing platform. HLA typing covered class I and class II loci at four-digit resolution. The number of typed donors differed by locus: roughly 629-630 for A, B, C, DRB1 and DQB1; approximately 520 for DQA1; roughly 600 for DPA1; and some 450 for DPB1. Roughly five DR-DQ haplotypes were handled as single units for association and clustering, since linkage in the cohort was strong. Among around 400 genotyped donors of the cohort, an average of roughly 230,000 unique TCR beta nucleotide sequences was sequenced per donor, of which 15% to 20% were non-productive.

Summary of the overall study and its limitations: A further reported finding was that TCR beta sequences accurately predicted the HLA-A and HLA-B alleles for most subjects in the first cohort. A later analysis reported that several top co-occurrence clusters appeared linked to parvovirus B19, influenza, CMV and Epstein-Barr virus. Strong co-occurrence of HLA alleles, especially DR and DQ, made assigning TCR associations to individual alleles difficult. This cohort had only TCR beta chains sequenced, and the lack of alpha or paired-chain data limited which features could be detected. The earlier analysis of nearly 600 of the donors excluded seventeen rarely observed V segments, including chromosome 9 orphons, because counts were too low. The classifier was reported to diagnose cytomegalovirus status with high specificity and sensitivity in both the original cohort and the validation cohort. Correlated functional status among segregating V segments might be attributable to linkage disequilibrium, but an unknown experimental factor could not be ruled out. In a later genetic analysis, a missense DCLRE1C variant was associated with V-gene and J-gene trimming of TCR beta chains, and the association was replicated in an independent cohort. The only immune exposure information available for the cohort was CMV serostatus. A total of some 180 TCR beta chains were listed by the study as associated with cytomegalovirus. In a later analysis, HLA-associated TCR beta chains showed more clonal expansion and lower generation probabilities than non-associated chains that were equally common. According to a later genetic analysis, donors in an Asian-associated ancestry cluster had fewer N-insertions in productive TCRs than the approximately 650-donor mean. In a later analysis, most CMV-associated TCR beta chains were found to appear HLA-restricted, with HLA associations seemingly driven largely by CMV exposure. In vitro tests confirmed that a few of the cytomegalovirus-associated TCR beta chains recognize cytomegalovirus antigens. Most TCR sequences were seen in very few donors, while some public TCRs were found in many individuals. At a false discovery rate of 0.05, a later analysis linked under 20,000 TCR beta sequences to specific HLA alleles. It was suggested by the authors that the approach could potentially be generalized to other disease states and immunological phenotypes. A later analysis found that TCR association rates varied across HLA loci, with DRB1 alleles showing the most associated TCRs and HLA-C alleles the fewest. Broadly in line with IMGT annotations, most TCR beta V segments showed up in productive rearrangements about 87% or about 30% of the time in an earlier analysis of some 590 of the donors. Some IMGT-functional V segments, including TRBV6-2 and TRBV6-3, could not be distinguished by the 87-base-pair reads and were therefore excluded. HLA typing was unavailable for some donors at each locus, so association tests used only the typed subset. Roughly uniform sequencing depth across donors was assumed in presence/absence analyses, although this assumption may not hold. A cluster of highly shared sequence variants was judged likely to be a technical artifact of the sequencing pipeline.

The CDR3 sequence holds 14 residues, the cysteine and phenylalanine included. Only CDR3 DNA remains: 42 bases, in frame from the first base. At the junction V is shortened by 0 bases and J by 2 bases, with 5 bases in between. Via the germline V gene, CDR1 is SGHTA and CDR2 FQGNSA. Library preparation used the immunoSEQ multiplex PCR assay. For the multiplex PCR, a mixture combining 60 forward primers for TCR Vbeta segments and 13 reverse primers for TCR Jbeta segments was used. The CDR3 region of rearranged TCR beta genes was amplified from genomic DNA with a multiplex PCR assay. The Illumina HiSeq System was used to sequence the amplified TCR beta libraries as 87-base-pair reads. The authors' pipeline ran thus. Across the 600 to 700 repertoires, a later analysis counted about 81 million unique TCR beta chains, about 10 million of which were shared by at least two donors. Raw reads were error-corrected and collapsed into unique sequences by a nearest-neighbor algorithm in which closely related sequences were merged to remove PCR and sequencing errors. V, D and J gene segments were assigned by aligning CDR3 sequences to IMGT reference sequences. For a sequence to be retained, a match of at least six nucleotides was required to both a V gene segment and a J gene segment. Rearrangements were called productive when the CDR3 lacked stop codons and stayed in frame with V and J; all others were non-productive. CDR3 was defined by IMGT convention, running from the second conserved V-encoded cysteine to the conserved J-encoded phenylalanine. The earlier analysis of 587 of the donors excluded sequences that lacked an unambiguous match to a single V gene segment. In an earlier analysis of a few hundred of the donors, V segments were called functional above 56.7% productive rearrangements and were called segregating when the between-donor standard deviation exceeded 5%. To diagnose cytomegalovirus status from the catalog of TCR beta chain sequences, a statistical classification framework was built. V and J gene assignment, in a later analysis, came from comparing TCR nucleotide sequences with IMGT/GENE-DB human TR gene sequences. In a later analysis, CDR3 sequences and most-parsimonious VDJ recombination scenarios were assigned using the TCRdist pipeline. In a later analysis, every TCR beta chain was defined by the combination of its CDR3 amino acid sequence and its V-gene family, and reads without a unique V-gene family were dropped. To address suspected cross-contamination and a sequencing artifact, a later analysis removed a few hundred highly shared, low-generation-probability nucleotide sequences. In a later analysis, a clonal expansion index for each public chain was calculated from normalized within-repertoire ranks of inferred template counts. A later analysis computed generation probabilities with a VDJ recombination model fitted to out-of-frame rearrangements, and checked the results against IGoR. Hypergeometric tests were used in a later analysis to score TCR-TCR, TCR-HLA and TCR-CMV co-occurrence, with a repertoire-size bias correction applied to the TCR pairs. In a later analysis, false discovery rates were estimated by permuting HLA or CMV assignments 20 times. A later analysis grouped co-occurring TCRs with DBSCAN, adding TCRdist sequence similarity when clustering within HLA-allele-positive subsets. For co-occurrence clustering, repertoires with fewer than 30,000 or more than 120,000 public chains were excluded, along with a handful of repertoires with anomalous nucleotide sharing. TCRdb carries this immuneACCESS record with in-frame sequences only. Its versions omit some clonotypes, under half of them owing to an unresolved V gene in the studies checked, with the rest unexplained. V, J and clone size are taken as reported in that table, and D and trimming were inferred from the DNA itself. The sample includes about 98,000 clones, with about four fifths observed a single time. The ten largest account for approximately 10% of the sample.

The cohort comprised more than 550 healthy bone marrow donors. At the time of sampling, all cohort members were nominally healthy, though unrecorded immune exposures were likely present. The donor tested CMV seropositive and was one of the 289 seropositive cohort members. Each donor provided a peripheral blood sample, and peripheral blood mononuclear cells were used for TCR beta sequencing. The Qiagen DNeasy Blood Extraction Kit was used to extract genomic DNA from the blood cell samples. This clone has just one count. Its antigen target is currently unknown. Nothing much larger sits one base from this clone, and base qualities are not available.

The sequence derives from a man younger than 35 in good health and CMV-seropositive. In this chain, TRBV7-2 is recombined with TRBJ1-5, and perhaps TRBD1 as D gene, on 5 matching bases. The sample comprised PBMCs. The CDR3 region has the sequence CASSLAGGNQPQHF. The nucleotide sequence reads as follows: TGTGCCAGCAGCTTAGCAGGGGGCAATCAGCCCCAGCATTTT.